The 5 T cell receptor beta chains reported below all come from one sample, sequenced in a study of cytomegalovirus exposure and HLA in healthy donors. PCR used 60 Vbeta primers and 13 Jbeta primers. Measured with immunoSEQ multiplex PCR; TCRdb has only the in-frame clones, and not every one. The sample records about 130,000 clones, 65% to 75% being singletons. Sequences were obtained from PBMCs. These receptors originate from a man aged 40-49 years in good health and CMV-seropositive.

The chain carries TRBV6-4 and TRBJ2-3, with D unclear. The CDR3 length is 14 residues. The V and J ends lost 2 bases and 3 bases respectively, with 9 bases between them. From germline, CDR1 is MRHNA and CDR2 SNTAGT. CDR3 DNA sequence: TGTGCCAGCAGTGACGGCGGAGCTACAGATACGCAGTATTTT. It yields the protein CASSDGGATDTQYF.

The chain has TRBV10-3 and TRBJ2-2; 11 positions agree with TRBD1. V gave up 6 bases and J gave up 6 bases; unmatched junction bases: 9. Per the germline V gene, CDR1 is ENHRY and CDR2 is SYGVKD. The CDR3 consists of 16 residues. The CDR3 DNA follows: TGTGCCATCAGAGGGGACAGGGGGGGAAGATCCGGGGAGCTGTTTTTT. This encodes CAIRGDRGGRSGELFF.

This chain joins TRBV10-3 and TRBJ1-1; no clear D gene. Trimming stripped 8 bases from V and 1 base from J, with 11 bases between. The germline V gene encodes CDR1 ENHRY and CDR2 SYGVKD. This CDR3 has 13 residues. For the CDR3, the DNA is TGTGCCATCGCGGCAGTTCAGAACACTGAAGCTTTCTTT. It specifies CAIAAVQNTEAFF.

A word on this clone: Other DNA sequences in this sample translate to the same CDR3. The chain joins TRBV4-2 to TRBJ1-3; D possibly corresponds to TRBD1 (5 bases). From germline, CDR1 is LGHNA and CDR2 YNFKEQ. Trimming stripped 4 bases from V and 4 bases from J, with 14 bases between. This CDR3 contains 15 residues. The CDR3 region has the DNA TGTGCCAGCAGCCCTCAAGCGGGGCAAGGAAACACCATATATTTT. Its translation is CASSPQAGQGNTIYF.

The chain combines TRBV6-6 with TRBJ2-3; 8 bases are a match to TRBD1. The CDR3 has 14 residues. The germline V gene encodes CDR1 MNHNY and CDR2 SVGAGI (reference sequence). After removal of 6 bases from V and 5 bases from J, the junction contained 7 bases not matched to a gene. As DNA, the CDR3 is TGTGCCAGCAGCGACCGACAGGGGAGAGATACGCAGTATTTT. Translation: CASSDRQGRDTQYF.